A selection of T cell receptor beta chains follows, all from one sample in a study of T-cell memory formation after mild COVID-19. Using its own MiXCR run on the 5' RACE reads, TCRdb lists one record per CDR3 protein. The sample gives more than 450,000 distinct CDR3 sequences, approximately 18% of which show up once; approximately 12% is in the top ten. The specimen was PBMCs or a T cell subset sorted from them (not recorded which). These receptors were taken from an adult woman who had mild COVID-19 (a few samples of this study predate the infection). Cell type and time point are not known. Both conserved end residues are part of each CDR3. Each record gives: J gene, D gene, clone size, V gene, CDR3 DNA, CDR3 protein. D genes are given only for firm matches. Clone size is given for some rows only: seen once, a few or many times, or a class if the clone is expanded.

>TRBJ2-1|TRBD1|-|TRBV30
TGTGCCTGGAGTCCCGGACAGGGCTCCTACAATGAGCAGTTCTTC
CAWSPGQGSYNEQFF
>TRBJ1-1|-|few|TRBV7-8
TGTGCCAGCAGCTCCCCCCTGGGGGGATCGGAAGCTTTCTTT
CASSSPLGGSEAFF
>TRBJ2-3|-|-|TRBV18
TGTGCCAGCTCACCGACCACGGGCACAGATACGCAGTATTTT
CASSPTTGTDTQYF
>TRBJ2-3|-|many|TRBV4-3
TGCGCCAGCAGCCAAGATAATGGCCCCACAGATACGCAGTATTTT
CASSQDNGPTDTQYF
>TRBJ1-5|-|few|TRBV6-5
TGTGCCAGCAGCCCCGATCCCAATCAGCCCCAGCATTTT
CASSPDPNQPQHF
>TRBJ2-2|-|-|TRBV9
TGTGCCAGCAGCGTAGCTACAGGGACCGGGGAGCTGTTTTTT
CASSVATGTGELFF
>TRBJ2-7|TRBD1|-|TRBV5-1
TGCGCCAGCAGCCAGGGGACAGGGTCTTCCGAGCAGTACTTC
CASSQGTGSSEQYF
>TRBJ1-1|-|few|TRBV19
TGTGCCAGTAGCCACCGTACCGGGGGGCAGGGGAGGACTGAAGCTTTCTTT
CASSHRTGGQGRTEAFF
>TRBJ1-2|TRBD1|-|TRBV30
TGTGCCTGGAGTGTAGGGACAGGGTTAGCTAACTATGGCTACACCTTC
CAWSVGTGLANYGYTF
>TRBJ2-3|TRBD1|-|TRBV29-1
TGCAGCGTCCGAGAGACAGGGCTGACGCAGTATTTT
CSVRETGLTQYF
>TRBJ1-1|-|-|TRBV7-2
TGTGCCAGCAGACCCCGGGACGTGGCTTTCTTT
CASRPRDVAFF
>TRBJ1-5|-|-|TRBV24-1
TGTGCCACCAGTAGGCAAAATAGCAATCAGCCCCAGCATTTT
CATSRQNSNQPQHF
>TRBJ1-5|-|few|TRBV2
TGTGCCAGCAGTGACAGCTGGAATAGCAATCAGCCCCAGCATTTT
CASSDSWNSNQPQHF
>TRBJ2-5|-|-|TRBV6-6
TGTGCCAGCAGTTACGGAGGTGTTGGAGAGACCCAGTACTTC
CASSYGGVGETQYF
>TRBJ1-2|-|few|TRBV30
TGTGCCTGGAGTGTCTCGAACAGTGCACGGGTGAGAGGCTACACCTTC
CAWSVSNSARVRGYTF
>TRBJ2-5|-|-|TRBV4-1
TGCGCCAGCAGCCCACTTGGGGGGTTAGAGACCCAGTACTTC
CASSPLGGLETQYF
>TRBJ2-2|TRBD1|-|TRBV7-8
TGTGCCAGCAGCTTAGCCTCCCCCGGGACAGGGGGCTTATCCGGGGAGCTGTTTTTT
CASSLASPGTGGLSGELFF
>TRBJ1-2|-|-|TRBV12-3/TRBV12-4
TGTGCCAGCAGTCCTCGGTTGGGTAACTATGGCTACACCTTC
CASSPRLGNYGYTF
>TRBJ1-1|-|-|TRBV30
TGTGCCTGGAGTGCGGGGATCTACGCTGAAGCTTTCTTT
CAWSAGIYAEAFF
>TRBJ2-7|-|-|TRBV30
TGTGCCTGGAGCGGCAGAGGGACGGTCGAGCAGTACTTC
CAWSGRGTVEQYF
>TRBJ1-4|TRBD1|-|TRBV5-4
TGTGCCAGCAGCGCAACAGGGGGTGTCACTAATGAAAAACTGTTTTTT
CASSATGGVTNEKLFF
>TRBJ2-2|-|few|TRBV7-9
TGTGCCAGCAGCTTAGACCGCGGCCCGGAGCTGTTTTTT
CASSLDRGPELFF
>TRBJ2-7|TRBD2|few|TRBV14
TGTGCCAGCGGGAGGGTCTACGAGCAGTACTTC
CASGRVYEQYF
>TRBJ2-1|-|few|TRBV7-2
TGTGCCAGCAGCTTAGGGGGGACACCTAGCAATGAGCAGTTCTTC
CASSLGGTPSNEQFF
>TRBJ2-3|-|many|TRBV10-3
TGTGCCATCAGTGGACGGGATACGCAGTATTTT
CAISGRDTQYF
>TRBJ2-7|TRBD1|few|TRBV3-1
TGTGCCAGCAGCCAAGAGGACAGGGGTCCCTACGAGCAGTACTTC
CASSQEDRGPYEQYF
>TRBJ1-2|-|-|TRBV5-1
TGCGCCAGCAGCTTAGAGGACCTATTTGGCTACACCTTC
CASSLEDLFGYTF
>TRBJ2-5|TRBD1|-|TRBV7-7
TGTGCCAGCAGCTTCTCCGGACAGGGTGAGACCCAGTACTTC
CASSFSGQGETQYF
>TRBJ1-5|-|few|TRBV18
TGTGCCAGCTCACCAGAGACAGCTTATCAGCCCCAGCATTTT
CASSPETAYQPQHF
>TRBJ2-6|-|few|TRBV20-1
TGCAGTGCGCCTAAGTCCGCTGGGGCCAACGTCCTGACTTTC
CSAPKSAGANVLTF
>TRBJ2-3|TRBD1|-|TRBV29-1
TGCAGCGTGACGGACAGGGGGCGAGATACGCAGTATTTT
CSVTDRGRDTQYF
>TRBJ2-1|TRBD1|-|TRBV7-2
TGTGCCAGCAGCCAAGGGACAGGGAACAATGAGCAGTTCTTC
CASSQGTGNNEQFF
>TRBJ2-1|TRBD2|few|TRBV30
TGTGCCGGGGGGACTAGCGGGAACTATGAGCAGTTCTTC
CAGGTSGNYEQFF
>TRBJ2-5|TRBD2|-|TRBV5-1
TGCGCCAGCAGCTTGTATTCGGGACTAGCGGGGGCTACACAAGAGACCCAGTACTTC
CASSLYSGLAGATQETQYF
>TRBJ2-1|TRBD2|-|TRBV28
TGTGCCAGCAATTCTCTAGCGGGGAGCTCCTACAATGAGCAGTTCTTC
CASNSLAGSSYNEQFF
>TRBJ2-3|TRBD1|few|TRBV4-3
TGCGCCAGCAGCCAAGAAGGGCAGGGCAGGGGGCCAGATACGCAGTATTTT
CASSQEGQGRGPDTQYF
>TRBJ2-1|-|-|TRBV5-4
TGTGCCAGCAGTGGGGACAACAATGAGCAGTTCTTC
CASSGDNNEQFF